The present entry profiles one TCR beta chain with its context. A sample-barcoded 5' primer and a J-beta primer mix were used in a second PCR of about 7 to 12 cycles. In TCRdb, the 5' RACE reads were re-called with MiXCR into one record per CDR3 protein. The table lists fewer than 750,000 distinct CDR3 sequences, 40% to 50% of them singletons. The source of the sample is a study of blood T cells in healthy people across ages. Drawn from each donor were approximately 9.2 milliliters of peripheral blood. Germline CDR1 MDHEN, CDR2 SYDVKM. The V end was cut by 2 bases, the J end by 13 bases, with 23 bases between. The CDR3 has 15 residues.

The receptor was isolated from a man older than 75 in good health. The genes are TRBV28 and TRBJ1-2; D may be TRBD1 (6 bases). The sample comprised blood. The CDR3 loop is CASSLAQQTGNGVTF. As DNA, the CDR3 is TGTGCCAGCAGTTTAGCCCAACAAACAGGGAACGGGGTCACCTTC.